These 4 T cell receptor beta chains share one sample of origin, sequenced in a study of CD8 T cells in Susac syndrome. Random hexamers were used to reverse transcribe an amount of about 0.45 to 1 ug RNA. TCRdb fed the immunoSEQ multiplex PCR reads into MiXCR, producing one record per CDR3 protein. This table has fewer than 95,000 distinct CDR3 sequences, 95% to 97% appearing once. Input material: CD8+ T cells from PBMCs. The receptors originated from a human donor with Susac syndrome.

This clonotype was seen just once. The rearrangement joins TRBV20-1 to TRBJ1-2; no clear D gene. CDR3 length: 14 residues. Germline-derived CDR1 and CDR2 are DFQATT and SNEGSKA (reference sequence). Trimming shortened V by 7 bases and J by 4 bases, and 19 bases separated the two germline ends. The CDR3 reads CSVRTPSLGYGYTF. The CDR3 DNA is TGCAGTGTTCGCACACCCAGTCTCGGCTATGGCTACACCTTC.

In its sample, this clonotype was seen a few times. The CDR3 loop is CASSLGSDNYGYTF. CDR3 coding DNA: TGTGCCAGCAGCTTAGGTTCGGATAACTATGGCTACACCTTC. The chain carries TRBV7-2 and TRBJ1-2; D is unresolved. Trimming stripped 1 base from V and 1 base from J, with 7 bases between. Germline V gives CDR1 SGHTA, CDR2 FQGNSA. The CDR3 runs to 14 residues.

This chain links TRBV19 with TRBJ2-4, with TRBD1 identical over 7 bases. Losses at the gene ends were 10 bases for V and 6 bases for J; bases not matched to a gene: 9. CDR1 and CDR2 (germline): LNHDA, SQIVND (reference sequence). CDR3 length: 13 residues. CDR3 in amino acids: CATSGTDANIQYF. CDR3 coding DNA: TGTGCCACCTCCGGGACAGATGCAAACATTCAGTACTTC.

The chain combines TRBV6-2 or TRBV6-3 with TRBJ1-1; a weak D match, TRBD1 (5 bases). This CDR3 spans 14 amino acids. CDR1 is MNHEY, CDR2 SVGEGT, per germline. Deletions cut 3 bases from V and 0 bases from J, with 8 bases between. The CDR3 here is CASSYKTVNTEAFF. As DNA, the CDR3 is TGTGCCAGCAGTTATAAGACAGTGAACACTGAAGCTTTCTTT.